The source of this TCR beta chain is a study of blood T cell repertoires in COVID-19. In the study's own analysis: The authors estimated nucleated cell counts from reference gene primer amplification. TCRdb's copy holds only in-frame clones and misses some; the assay was immunoSEQ multiplex PCR. That table gives V, J and clone size, and the DNA gave D and trimming. Of around 140,000 clones in the sample, approximately 84% were seen once. Germline loops: CDR1 SGDLS, CDR2 YYNGEE. Trimming removed 3 bases from V and 4 bases from J, with 13 bases in between. CDR3 length equals 15 residues. The sample taken for sequencing was PBMCs or T cells enriched from blood (not recorded which). This sequence was found in a woman aged 50 to 60 with acute COVID-19. The V and J genes are TRBV9 and TRBJ1-4; TRBD1 might be the D (5 bases). The CDR3 DNA sequence: TGTGCCAGCAGCGCCCAGGGTAGGCTTAATGAAAAACTGTTTTTT. Amino acids: CASSAQGRLNEKLFF.